This T cell receptor beta chain was captured in a study of T cell responses to AZD1222 COVID-19 vaccine. About the study: The analysis combined second doses at about 4 or about 12 weeks. General study points: Repertoire sampling was restricted to post-peak T cell response timepoints. The study found vaccine-associated CD4 TCRs spanning spike, dominant at 160-218 and 743-854. Donor demographics were predominantly white British with a female majority; clonal diversity may be underestimated.

With respect to this clone: The antigen is not known.

Profiling relied on immunoSEQ multiplex PCR, and the TCRdb table lists in-frame clones only, not all of them. The data contain approximately 140,000 clones, approximately 88% of them singletons. The source was peripheral blood, collected on day 0 of AZD1222 vaccination. The sequence derives from an adult in good health.

CDR3 sequence (DNA): TGTGCCACCAGTGATTCGTTGACAGGTTATGGCTACACCTTC. Translation: CATSDSLTGYGYTF. The V and J genes are TRBV24-1 and TRBJ1-2; D perhaps matches TRBD1 (6 bases). Trimming shortened V by 2 bases and J by 5 bases, and 11 bases separated the two germline ends. CDR3 size: 14 residues. Germline CDR1 reads KGHDR; CDR2 reads SFDVKD.